A selection of T cell receptor beta chains follows, all from one sample in a study of molecular identifiers for immune sequencing clone quantification. TCRdb independently ran MiXCR on the PCR reads; one entry per CDR3 protein. The sample has under 800,000 distinct CDR3 sequences; 25% are singletons. Sequenced sample: naive CD8+ T cells from blood, with Jurkat cell RNA spiked in. The source of these receptors is a human donor in good health. Some libraries in this study had Jurkat cell RNA spiked in. The CDR3 runs from the conserved cysteine through the conserved F or W. The D gene is left open where the match is weak. Size is omitted from some rows. Given values are once, few, many or a class for expanded clones.

v_call,cdr3_length,d_call,clone_size,j_call,cdr3_aa,cdr3_nt
TRBV7-3,13,NA,NA,TRBJ2-2,CACSLTLTGELFF,TGTGCCTGCAGCTTAACATTGACCGGGGAGCTGTTTTTT
TRBV29-1,15,TRBD1,NA,TRBJ2-3,CCVEDGTGEGDTQYF,TGCTGCGTTGAAGATGGGACAGGGGAAGGAGATACGCAGTATTTT
TRBV28,17,TRBD1,NA,TRBJ1-1,CASSFPRSGTGGTEAFF,TGTGCCAGCAGTTTCCCCCGAAGTGGTACAGGGGGCACTGAAGCTTTCTTT
TRBV12-3/TRBV12-4,12,NA,NA,TRBJ2-2,CASSLWPGELFF,TGTGCCAGCAGTCTATGGCCCGGGGAGCTGTTTTTT
TRBV27,14,NA,many,TRBJ2-7,CASGAGTGSYEQYF,TGTGCCAGCGGGGCGGGGACGGGGTCCTACGAGCAGTACTTC
TRBV28,15,NA,many,TRBJ2-3,CASRKEILGTDTQYF,TGTGCCAGCAGGAAGGAAATCCTTGGGACAGATACGCAGTATTTT
TRBV4-1,14,NA,NA,TRBJ1-1,CASSPGPGNTEAFF,TGCGCCAGCAGCCCGGGACCGGGAAACACTGAAGCTTTCTTT
TRBV30,13,NA,once,TRBJ2-7,CAWSTGQTYEQYF,TGTGCCTGGAGTACCGGACAGACCTACGAGCAGTACTTC
TRBV5-1,14,TRBD1,NA,TRBJ1-4,CASSPTGGHEKLFF,TGCGCCAGCAGCCCGACAGGGGGCCATGAAAAACTGTTTTTT
TRBV27,15,NA,many,TRBJ2-5,CASSLVQGFGETQYF,TGTGCCAGCAGTTTAGTCCAGGGGTTTGGCGAGACCCAGTACTTC
TRBV30,12,NA,NA,TRBJ2-1,CAWSGVGQEQFF,TGTGCCTGGAGTGGGGTAGGGCAGGAGCAGTTCTTC
TRBV9,15,TRBD2,few,TRBJ2-3,CASSVEGLETDTQYF,TGTGCCAGCAGCGTAGAGGGACTAGAGACAGATACGCAGTATTTT
TRBV12-3/TRBV12-4,16,TRBD1,few,TRBJ2-2,CASSPPGGTNTGELFF,TGTGCCAGCAGTCCCCCAGGGGGCACCAACACCGGGGAGCTGTTTTTT
TRBV7-9,16,NA,many,TRBJ2-2,CASSSNLDQYTGELFF,TGTGCCAGCAGCTCTAACCTGGACCAGTACACCGGGGAGCTGTTTTTT
TRBV5-1,15,TRBD2,NA,TRBJ2-3,CASSLLQAGVDTQYF,TGCGCCAGCAGCTTGTTGCAGGCGGGGGTAGATACGCAGTATTTT
TRBV7-2,13,NA,NA,TRBJ2-7,CASSTRRGYEQYF,TGTGCCAGCAGCACACGGCGGGGTTACGAGCAGTACTTC
TRBV5-4,14,NA,few,TRBJ2-7,CASSFKGSSYEQYF,TGTGCCAGCAGCTTTAAAGGGAGCTCCTACGAGCAGTACTTC
TRBV7-6,13,NA,NA,TRBJ1-6,CASSPYSGSPLHF,TGTGCCAGCAGCCCCTACAGCGGCTCACCCCTCCACTTT
TRBV12-3/TRBV12-4,15,TRBD1,few,TRBJ2-7,CASSLAGQGVYEQYF,TGTGCCAGCAGTTTAGCAGGACAGGGGGTCTACGAGCAGTACTTC
TRBV6-6,15,NA,many,TRBJ2-5,CASSLTRAAQETQYF,TGTGCCAGCAGCCTTACTAGGGCAGCCCAAGAGACCCAGTACTTC
TRBV27,13,NA,many,TRBJ2-4,CASSLMAEDIQYF,TGTGCCAGCAGTTTAATGGCAGAGGACATTCAGTACTTC
TRBV28,16,NA,NA,TRBJ1-6,CASSLTFGGRNSPLHF,TGTGCCAGCAGTTTAACTTTCGGGGGGCGGAATTCACCCCTCCACTTT
TRBV7-9,15,NA,many,TRBJ2-5,CASSLVASNKETQYF,TGTGCCAGCAGCTTAGTAGCCAGTAACAAAGAGACCCAGTACTTC
TRBV9,16,TRBD2,few,TRBJ2-2,CASSAIGAGDPGELFF,TGTGCCAGCAGCGCAATAGGAGCGGGAGACCCCGGGGAGCTGTTTTTT
TRBV6-5,18,TRBD1,many,TRBJ1-5,CASSYRQGLVHSNQPQHF,TGTGCCAGCAGTTACAGACAGGGGCTAGTTCATAGCAATCAGCCCCAGCATTTT
TRBV9,16,TRBD2,NA,TRBJ2-1,CASSATRLAGYNEQFF,TGTGCCAGCAGCGCCACCCGACTAGCGGGCTACAATGAGCAGTTCTTC
TRBV3-1,19,TRBD2,NA,TRBJ2-5,CASSPRAGLAGGHSETQYF,TGTGCCAGCAGCCCCAGGGCCGGACTAGCGGGGGGCCATTCAGAGACCCAGTACTTC
TRBV6-2/TRBV6-3,18,TRBD2,NA,TRBJ2-2,CASSYPTSGSGYAGELFF,TGTGCCAGCAGTTACCCGACTAGCGGGAGTGGGTACGCCGGGGAGCTGTTTTTT
TRBV19,15,NA,many,TRBJ2-3,CASSITASPGDTQYF,TGTGCCAGTAGTATTACGGCTAGCCCAGGTGATACGCAGTATTTT
TRBV28,12,TRBD1,NA,TRBJ1-1,CASGRDRAEVFF,TGTGCCAGCGGTCGGGACAGGGCAGAAGTCTTCTTT
TRBV5-4,14,NA,few,TRBJ2-7,CASSLPGGLNEQYF,TGTGCCAGCAGCTTGCCCGGGGGACTGAACGAGCAGTACTTC
TRBV18,15,NA,NA,TRBJ1-1,CASSPPPRPNTEAFF,TGTGCCAGCTCACCACCGCCCAGGCCGAACACTGAAGCTTTCTTT
TRBV5-5,14,NA,many,TRBJ1-1,CASSPRQINTEAFF,TGTGCCAGCAGCCCTCGACAGATTAACACTGAAGCTTTCTTT
TRBV5-1,16,NA,few,TRBJ2-1,CASSRNRDWTYNEQFF,TGCGCCAGCAGCCGAAATCGGGACTGGACCTACAATGAGCAGTTCTTC
TRBV4-1,17,NA,many,TRBJ2-3,CASSQATLQVGTDTQYF,TGCGCCAGCAGCCAAGCCACCTTACAGGTTGGCACAGATACGCAGTATTTT
TRBV5-8,16,NA,NA,TRBJ2-3,CASSLAEGGLTDTQYF,TGTGCCAGCAGCTTGGCCGAAGGGGGGCTCACAGATACGCAGTATTTT
TRBV2,18,TRBD2,many,TRBJ2-3,CASSALAGGLTATDTQYF,TGTGCCAGCAGTGCCCTAGCGGGGGGGCTTACAGCAACAGATACGCAGTATTTT
TRBV7-3,14,NA,NA,TRBJ2-3,CASSFGVGTDTQYF,TGTGCCAGCTCGTTCGGGGTCGGGACAGATACGCAGTATTTT
TRBV4-3,16,NA,few,TRBJ2-1,CASSQDWSGSYNEQFF,TGCGCCAGCAGCCAAGATTGGAGCGGATCCTACAATGAGCAGTTCTTC
TRBV10-3,15,NA,many,TRBJ2-7,CAISERESPSYEQYF,TGTGCCATCAGTGAGCGGGAGAGTCCCTCCTACGAGCAGTACTTC
TRBV5-6,15,NA,few,TRBJ1-1,CASSLVRAARYEAFF,TGTGCCAGCAGCTTGGTGCGGGCAGCGCGTTATGAAGCTTTCTTT
TRBV27,16,NA,NA,TRBJ1-1,CASSPGSLPMNTEAFF,TGTGCCAGCAGTCCCGGCTCTTTGCCGATGAACACTGAAGCTTTCTTT
TRBV12-3/TRBV12-4,18,NA,few,TRBJ1-4,CASSFPPTTRGVNEKLFF,TGTGCCAGCAGTTTCCCACCCACAACTAGGGGAGTAAATGAAAAACTGTTTTTT
TRBV12-3/TRBV12-4,14,TRBD1,few,TRBJ1-3,CASRPTGLGNTIYF,TGTGCCAGCAGACCGACAGGGCTCGGAAACACCATATATTTT